This T cell receptor beta chain was found in a study of T cells in Graves' hyperthyroidism and ophthalmopathy. The CDR3 totals 15 residues. Germline V gene sequence: CDR1 SGDLS, CDR2 YYNGEE. J lost 5 bases, V lost 2 bases, and 9 bases had no gene match. This clonotype was recorded many times. TCR beta CDR3 sequences were amplified from RNA transcripts. Researchers ran a first-round RT-PCR on the TCR CDR3 using the HTBI primer set. From the multiplex PCR reads, TCRdb called clonotypes with MiXCR, one entry per CDR3 protein. The repertoire holds some 270,000 distinct CDR3 sequences, with 13% as singletons.

Sequencing used blood. The sequence was collected from a woman aged 25 to 39 with Graves' hyperthyroidism that later progressed to Graves' ophthalmopathy. V and J are TRBV9 and TRBJ2-7; 8 nucleotides agree with TRBD2. Here the CDR3 reads CASSVTGTSDDEQYF. The CDR3 nucleotides read TGTGCCAGCAGCGTTACCGGGACTAGTGATGACGAGCAGTACTTC. Full variable domain (remainder filled in from reference TRBV9 and TRBJ2-7): DSGVTQTPKHLITATGQRVTLRCSPRSGDLSVYWYQQSLDQGLQFLIQYYNGEERAKGNILERFSAQQFPDLHSELNLSSLELGDSALYFCASSVTGTSDDEQYFGPGTRLTVT.